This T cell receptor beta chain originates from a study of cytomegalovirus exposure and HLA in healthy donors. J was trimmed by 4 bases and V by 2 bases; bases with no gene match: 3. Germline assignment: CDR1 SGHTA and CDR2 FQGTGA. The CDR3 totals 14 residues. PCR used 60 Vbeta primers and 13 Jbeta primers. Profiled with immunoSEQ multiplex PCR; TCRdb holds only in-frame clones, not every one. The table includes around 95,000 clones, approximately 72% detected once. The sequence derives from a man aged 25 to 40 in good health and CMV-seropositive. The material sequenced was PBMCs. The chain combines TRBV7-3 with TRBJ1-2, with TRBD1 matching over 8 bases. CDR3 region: CASSLDRGPYGYTF. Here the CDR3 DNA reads TGTGCCAGCAGCTTAGACAGGGGCCCCTATGGCTACACCTTC. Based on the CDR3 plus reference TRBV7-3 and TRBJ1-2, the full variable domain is GAGVSQTPSNKVTEKGKYVELRCDPISGHTALYWYRQSLGQGPEFLIYFQGTGAADDSGLPNDRFFAVRPEGSVSTLKIQRTERGDSAVYLCASSLDRGPYGYTFGSGTRLTVV.